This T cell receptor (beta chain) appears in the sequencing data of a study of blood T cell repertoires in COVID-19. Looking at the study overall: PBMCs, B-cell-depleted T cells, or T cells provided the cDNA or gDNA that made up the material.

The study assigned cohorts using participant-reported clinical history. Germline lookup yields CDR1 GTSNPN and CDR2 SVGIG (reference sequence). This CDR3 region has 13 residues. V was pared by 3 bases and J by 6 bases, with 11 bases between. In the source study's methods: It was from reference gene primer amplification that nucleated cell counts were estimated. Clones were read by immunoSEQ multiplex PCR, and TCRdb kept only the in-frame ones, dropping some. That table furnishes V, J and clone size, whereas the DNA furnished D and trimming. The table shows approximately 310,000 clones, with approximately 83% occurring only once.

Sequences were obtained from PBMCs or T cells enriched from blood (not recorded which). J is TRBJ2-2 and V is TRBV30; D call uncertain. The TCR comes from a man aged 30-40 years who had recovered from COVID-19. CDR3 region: CAWRKAAAGELFF. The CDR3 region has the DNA TGTGCCTGGAGAAAAGCCGCGGCCGGGGAGCTGTTTTTT.